This T cell receptor (beta chain) is drawn from a study of OX40 agonist ivuxolimab in advanced cancers. Concerning the study at large: Ivuxolimab was an agonistic, fully human IgG2 monoclonal antibody directed against OX40 (CD134), a costimulatory receptor. Intravenous ivuxolimab was administered to patients every 2 weeks at six dose levels: 0.01, 0.1, 0.3, 1.5, 3 and 10 mg/kg. Of the roughly 52 dose-escalation patients, hepatocellular carcinoma was present in about 19, melanoma in approximately 15, renal cell carcinoma in 9 and head and neck cancer in 9. In the dose-escalation cohort, over 65% of patients were male, and the mean age was approximately 60 years, with a range of roughly 20 to 80. Prior anti-PD-1, anti-PD-L1 or anti-CTLA-4 therapy was permitted, and checkpoint inhibitors had been received by about 36% of dose-escalation patients. Partial responses occurred in three dose-escalation patients, of whom one had hepatocellular carcinoma and two had cutaneous melanoma. The purpose of peripheral TCRbeta sequencing was to test whether ivuxolimab changed TCR sequence diversity and led to clonal T-cell expansion. The paper describes the monotherapy dose-escalation part (N of about 55 patients) of the phase I trial of ivuxolimab. Study-level results and caveats: At doses of 0.1 to 3.0 mg/kg, clonal expansion of both CD4+ and CD8+ T cells in blood was seen between baseline and week 6. After ivuxolimab, CD8+ T cells had more expanded clones than CD4+ T cells on average. Low levels of normalized T-cell clonal expansion were also seen in some patients who did not respond. Partial responders in the 0.1-3.0 mg/kg groups had among the lowest normalized peripheral clonal expansion, especially among CD8+ T cells. Antigen specificity was not determined for the clonally expanded peripheral T cells.

The trial excluded patients who had a history of autoimmune disease or who were on systemic immunosuppression. Peripheral blood for TCR sequencing was collected from all dose cohorts at baseline, on cycle 4 day 1, and on cycle 7 day 1. The samples were taken from a phase I, first-in-human, multicenter, open-label dose-escalation trial of ivuxolimab. Adults with locally advanced or metastatic melanoma, renal cell carcinoma, hepatocellular carcinoma or head and neck squamous cell carcinoma were enrolled in the trial. Before TCR sequencing, CD4+ T cells and CD8+ T cells from peripheral blood were sorted into separate populations. CDR1 is given as MGHRA and CDR2 as YSYEKL, both from the germline V gene. Reading from cysteine to phenylalanine, the CDR3 counts 14 amino acids. Just the 42-base CDR3 DNA is kept, in frame starting at base 1. Trimming removed 1 base from V and 5 bases from J, leaving 8 bases between the germline ends.

As for this clone: This clone's antigen is unknown. Base qualities are not recorded, but no much larger clone differs from it by a single base.

Genomic DNA was isolated from the sorted cells so that the TCRbeta CDR3 region could be sequenced. The immunoSEQ Assay was used to sequence the TCRbeta CDR3 regions. Here the immuneACCESS table is served through TCRdb, limited to in-frame sequences with V and J called. Missing clones are a known gap in these copies; in checked studies unresolved V genes cover under half, and the rest lacks a known reason. The sample includes under 85,000 clones, with 75% to 85% observed a single time. Of the sample, 5% to 6.5% falls within the top ten clones. This TCR came from an adult with an advanced solid tumor such as melanoma, head and neck, liver or kidney cancer. The sequencing here drew on CD4+ or CD8+ T cells sorted from blood, taken in a trial of the OX40 agonist ivuxolimab. Here the chain combines TRBV4-1 and TRBJ2-2, with no confidently assigned D gene. In nucleotide form, the sequence is TGCGCCAGCAGCCAAGGTGGGCAAACCGGGGAGCTGTTTTTT. This is translated as CASSQGGQTGELFF.